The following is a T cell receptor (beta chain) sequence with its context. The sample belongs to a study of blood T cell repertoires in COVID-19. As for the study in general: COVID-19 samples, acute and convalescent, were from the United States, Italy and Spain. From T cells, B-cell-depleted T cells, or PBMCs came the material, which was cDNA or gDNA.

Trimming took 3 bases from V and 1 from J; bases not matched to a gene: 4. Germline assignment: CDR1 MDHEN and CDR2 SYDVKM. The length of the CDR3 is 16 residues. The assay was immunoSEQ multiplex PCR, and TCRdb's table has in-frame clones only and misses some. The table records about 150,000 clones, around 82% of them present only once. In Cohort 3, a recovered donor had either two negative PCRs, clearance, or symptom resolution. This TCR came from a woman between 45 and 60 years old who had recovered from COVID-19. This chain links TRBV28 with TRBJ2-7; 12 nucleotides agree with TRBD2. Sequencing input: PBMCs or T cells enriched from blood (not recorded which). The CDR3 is CASSFRTSGESYEQYF. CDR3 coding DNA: TGTGCCAGCAGTTTTCGGACTAGCGGGGAATCCTACGAGCAGTACTTC.